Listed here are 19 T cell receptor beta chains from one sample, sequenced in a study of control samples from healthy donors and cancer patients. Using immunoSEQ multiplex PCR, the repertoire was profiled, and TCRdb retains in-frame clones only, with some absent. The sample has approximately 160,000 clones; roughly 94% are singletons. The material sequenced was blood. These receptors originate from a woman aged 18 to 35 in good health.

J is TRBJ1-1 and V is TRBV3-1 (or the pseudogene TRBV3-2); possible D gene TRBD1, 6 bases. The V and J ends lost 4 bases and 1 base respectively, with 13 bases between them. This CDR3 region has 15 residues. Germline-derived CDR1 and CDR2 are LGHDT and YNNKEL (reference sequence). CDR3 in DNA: TGTGCCAGCAGCCCCCGGTCAGGGGAGAACACTGAAGCTTTCTTT. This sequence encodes CASSPRSGENTEAFF.

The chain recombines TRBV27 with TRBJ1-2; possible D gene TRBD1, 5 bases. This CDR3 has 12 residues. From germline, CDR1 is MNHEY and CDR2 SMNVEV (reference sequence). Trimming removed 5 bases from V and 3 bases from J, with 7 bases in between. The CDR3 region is CASSGRDYGYTF. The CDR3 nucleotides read TGTGCCAGCAGTGGCAGGGACTATGGCTACACCTTC.

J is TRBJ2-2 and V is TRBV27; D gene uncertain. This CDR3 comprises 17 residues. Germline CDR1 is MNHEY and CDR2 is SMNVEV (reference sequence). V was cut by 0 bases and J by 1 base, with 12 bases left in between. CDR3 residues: CASSLSPGPWNTGELFF. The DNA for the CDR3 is TGTGCCAGCAGTTTATCTCCAGGCCCCTGGAACACCGGGGAGCTGTTTTTT.

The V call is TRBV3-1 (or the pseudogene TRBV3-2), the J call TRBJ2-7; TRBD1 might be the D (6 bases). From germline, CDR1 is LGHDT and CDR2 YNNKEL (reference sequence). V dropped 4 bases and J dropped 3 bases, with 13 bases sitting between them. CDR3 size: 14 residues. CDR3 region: CASSLFRGVYEQYF. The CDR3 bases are TGTGCCAGCAGCCTTTTCAGGGGAGTCTACGAGCAGTACTTC.

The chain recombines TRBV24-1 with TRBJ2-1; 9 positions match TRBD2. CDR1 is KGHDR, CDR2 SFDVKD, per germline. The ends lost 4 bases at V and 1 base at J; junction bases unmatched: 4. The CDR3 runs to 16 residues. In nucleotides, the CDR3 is TGTGCCACCAGTGACCTAGCGGGGTCTTCCTACAATGAGCAGTTCTTC. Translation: CATSDLAGSSYNEQFF.

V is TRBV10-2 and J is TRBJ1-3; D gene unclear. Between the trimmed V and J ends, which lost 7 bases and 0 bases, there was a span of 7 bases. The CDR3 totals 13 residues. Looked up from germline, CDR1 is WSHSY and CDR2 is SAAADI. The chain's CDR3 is CASTVSSGNTIYF. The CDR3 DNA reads TGCGCCAGCACAGTGAGCTCTGGAAACACCATATATTTT.

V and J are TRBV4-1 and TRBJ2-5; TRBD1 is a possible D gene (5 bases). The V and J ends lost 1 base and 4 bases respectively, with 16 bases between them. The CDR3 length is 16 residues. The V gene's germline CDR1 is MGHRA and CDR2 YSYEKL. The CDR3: CASSQATWAGRETQYF. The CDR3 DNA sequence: TGCGCCAGCAGCCAAGCCACATGGGCAGGGCGAGAGACCCAGTACTTC.

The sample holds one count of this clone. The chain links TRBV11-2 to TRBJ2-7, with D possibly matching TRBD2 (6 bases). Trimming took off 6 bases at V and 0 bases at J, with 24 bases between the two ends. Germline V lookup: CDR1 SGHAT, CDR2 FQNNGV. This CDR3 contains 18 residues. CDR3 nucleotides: TGTGCCAGCAGGCCTTTTTCCCGTAGCGGCCGATACTCCTACGAGCAGTACTTC. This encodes CASRPFSRSGRYSYEQYF.

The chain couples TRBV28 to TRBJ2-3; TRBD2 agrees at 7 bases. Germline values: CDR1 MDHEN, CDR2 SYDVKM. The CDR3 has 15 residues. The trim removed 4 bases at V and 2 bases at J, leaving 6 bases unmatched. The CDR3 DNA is TGTGCCAGCAGTTCGGGCGGGAGAGACACAGATACGCAGTATTTT. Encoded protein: CASSSGGRDTDTQYF.

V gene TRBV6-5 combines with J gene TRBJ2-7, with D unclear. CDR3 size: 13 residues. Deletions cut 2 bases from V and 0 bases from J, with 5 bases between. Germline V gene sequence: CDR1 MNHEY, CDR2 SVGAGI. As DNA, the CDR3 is TGTGCCAGCAGTTACGGGGTCTCCTACGAGCAGTACTTC. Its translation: CASSYGVSYEQYF.

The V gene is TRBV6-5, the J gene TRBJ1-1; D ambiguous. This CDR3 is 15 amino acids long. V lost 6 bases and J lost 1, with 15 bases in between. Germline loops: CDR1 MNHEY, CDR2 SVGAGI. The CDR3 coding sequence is TGTGCCAGCAGCCCCGTCCCTCCAGCGAACACTGAAGCTTTCTTT. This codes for CASSPVPPANTEAFF.

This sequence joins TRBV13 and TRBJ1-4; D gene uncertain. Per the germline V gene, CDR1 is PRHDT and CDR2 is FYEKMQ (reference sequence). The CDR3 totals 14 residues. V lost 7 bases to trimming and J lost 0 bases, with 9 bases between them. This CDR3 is CASTSGATNEKLFF. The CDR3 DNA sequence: TGTGCCAGCACCTCAGGTGCAACTAATGAAAAACTGTTTTTT.

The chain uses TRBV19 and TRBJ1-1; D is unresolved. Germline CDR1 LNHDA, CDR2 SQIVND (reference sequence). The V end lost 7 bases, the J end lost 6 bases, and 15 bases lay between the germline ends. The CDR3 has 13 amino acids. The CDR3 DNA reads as TGTGCCAGTACCCTCTCCGACGGGGCTGAAGCTTTCTTT. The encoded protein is CASTLSDGAEAFF.

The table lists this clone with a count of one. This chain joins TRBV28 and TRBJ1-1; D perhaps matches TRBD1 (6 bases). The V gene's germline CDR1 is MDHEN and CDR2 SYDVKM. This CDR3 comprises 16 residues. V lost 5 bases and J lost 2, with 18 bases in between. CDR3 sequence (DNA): TGTGCCAGCAGTCCTCTCTTGGACAGAACAAACACTGAAGCTTTCTTT. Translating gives CASSPLLDRTNTEAFF.

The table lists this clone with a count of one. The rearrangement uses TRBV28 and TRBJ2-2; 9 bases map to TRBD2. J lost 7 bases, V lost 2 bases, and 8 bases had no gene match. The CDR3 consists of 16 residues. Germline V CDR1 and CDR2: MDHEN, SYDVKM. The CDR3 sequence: CASSLGSGGRDGELFF. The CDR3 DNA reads TGTGCCAGCAGTTTAGGCAGCGGGGGGCGCGACGGGGAGCTGTTTTTT.

The CDR3 DNA follows: TGTGCCAGCAGCCTCCGGGAGGGAAATTTTGGCAATCAGCCCCAGCATTTT. Amino acids: CASSLREGNFGNQPQHF. This chain uses TRBV7-2 with TRBJ1-5; no clear D. CDR1 SGHTA and CDR2 FQGNSA come from the germline V gene. The V and J ends lost 5 bases and 2 bases respectively, with 19 bases between them. This CDR3 contains 17 residues. The full variable domain, with the rest looked up from reference TRBV7-2 and TRBJ1-5, is GAGVSQSPSNKVTEKGKDVELRCDPISGHTALYWYRQSLGQGLEFLIYFQGNSAPDKSGLPSDRFSAERTGGSVSTLTIQRTQQEDSAVYLCASSLREGNFGNQPQHFGDGTRLSIL.

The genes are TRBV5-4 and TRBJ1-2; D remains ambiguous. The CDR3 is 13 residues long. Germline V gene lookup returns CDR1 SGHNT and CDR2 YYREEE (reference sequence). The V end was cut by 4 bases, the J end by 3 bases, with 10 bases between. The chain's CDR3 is CASSPRVDYGYTF. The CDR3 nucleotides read TGTGCCAGCAGCCCACGGGTAGACTATGGCTACACCTTC.

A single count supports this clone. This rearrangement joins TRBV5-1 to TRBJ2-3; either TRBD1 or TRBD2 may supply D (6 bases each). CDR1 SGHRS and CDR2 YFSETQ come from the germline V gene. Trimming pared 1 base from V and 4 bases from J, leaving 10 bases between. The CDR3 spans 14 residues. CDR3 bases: TGCGCCAGCAGCTTGACGGAGGGGGCAGATACGCAGTATTTT. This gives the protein CASSLTEGADTQYF. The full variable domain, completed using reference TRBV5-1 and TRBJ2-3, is KAGVTQTPRYLIKTRGQQVTLSCSPISGHRSVSWYQQTPGQGLQFLFEYFSETQRNKGNFPGRFSGRQFSNSRSEMNVSTLELGDSALYLCASSLTEGADTQYFGPGTRLTVL.

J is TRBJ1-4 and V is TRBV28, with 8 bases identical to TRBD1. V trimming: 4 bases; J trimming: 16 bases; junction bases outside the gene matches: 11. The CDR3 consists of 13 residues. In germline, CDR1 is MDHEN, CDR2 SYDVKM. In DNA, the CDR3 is TGTGCCAGCAGTTCTTACCGGACAGGGCGGGAGTTTTTT. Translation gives CASSSYRTGREFF.